One and the same sample provided the 19 T cell receptor beta chains below, sequenced in a study of shared clonotypes between healthy human individuals. Sequencing was performed with immunoSEQ multiplex PCR; in TCRdb, only in-frame clones are kept and a portion is missing. The table lists about 2,500,000 clones, approximately 94% of them singletons, with about 0.13% in the top ten. Specimen: naive CD4+ T cells sorted from blood. The subset here: CD45RA+ positively selected. The source is a young man in good health.

The J gene is TRBJ2-5, the V gene TRBV27; 9 nucleotides match TRBD2. Germline assignment: CDR1 MNHEY and CDR2 SMNVEV (reference sequence). Losses at the gene ends were 4 bases for V and 10 bases for J; bases not matched to a gene: 16. The CDR3 runs to 16 residues. Here the CDR3 DNA reads TGTGCCAGCAGTTGGGGGCGGGGGGGCCCGTCCCAACTCCAGTACTTC. It encodes CASSWGRGGPSQLQYF.

This clone was observed a single time. V is TRBV18 and J is TRBJ1-4, with D unresolved. This CDR3 contains 15 residues. V dropped 0 bases and J dropped 3 bases, with 8 bases sitting between them. Germline V gene data show CDR1 as KGHSH and CDR2 as LQKENI. In nucleotides, the CDR3 is TGTGCCAGCTCACCACCCTCCGGGGCTAATGAAAAACTGTTTTTT. The encoded protein is CASSPPSGANEKLFF.

This chain links TRBV23-1 with TRBJ2-7; D possibly uses TRBD1 or TRBD2 (5 bases each). TRBV23-1 is treated as an ORF (open reading frame) with a function not yet certain. V shed 3 bases and J shed 7 bases, with 16 bases lying between them. This CDR3 has 14 residues. The CDR3 protein is CASSQYDRLREQYF. The CDR3 nucleotides are TGCGCCAGCAGTCAGTACGACAGACTACGGGAGCAGTACTTC.

The rearrangement links TRBV5-4 to TRBJ2-3, with 11 bases fitting TRBD2. The CDR3 length is 16 residues. The V segment lost 4 bases and the J segment 4 bases; nucleotides outside the gene matches: 8. Germline V gene data show CDR1 as SGHNT and CDR2 as YYREEE (reference sequence). CDR3 sequence: CASSVASGGIPDTQYF. The CDR3 nucleotides are TGTGCCAGCAGCGTGGCTAGCGGGGGGATCCCAGATACGCAGTATTTT.

V usage is TRBV7-9 and J usage is TRBJ2-7; 9 nucleotides match TRBD2. Germline V gene data show CDR1 as SEHNR and CDR2 as FQNEAQ (reference sequence). The V gene end was trimmed by 4 bases and the J gene end by 4 bases; junction bases not matched to a gene: 8. CDR3 length: 15 residues. The CDR3 here is CASSSPAGGLYEQYF. In nucleotides, the CDR3 is TGTGCCAGCAGCTCGCCAGCGGGGGGCTTATACGAGCAGTACTTC.

The chain couples TRBV29-1 to TRBJ2-1, with 8 positions matching TRBD2. The germline V gene has CDR1 SQVTM and CDR2 ANQGSEA. With 5 bases clipped from V and 2 bases from J, the junction kept 8 bases outside the gene matches. The CDR3 runs 15 residues. The CDR3 here is CSVQPRGATYNEQFF. Here the CDR3 DNA reads TGCAGCGTTCAACCGCGGGGGGCAACCTACAATGAGCAGTTCTTC.

This chain uses TRBV7-2 with TRBJ2-5; 7 bases align to TRBD2. Losses at the gene ends were 8 bases for V and 2 bases for J; bases not matched to a gene: 11. Germline assignment: CDR1 SGHTA and CDR2 FQGNSA. CDR3 length: 15 residues. CDR3 coding DNA: TGTGCCAGCTCGATGCTCGGGCGGGAGCAAGAGACCCAGTACTTC. Residues: CASSMLGREQETQYF.

V is TRBV7-2 and J is TRBJ2-1, with TRBD2 identical over 7 bases. The CDR3 runs to 16 residues. Germline V gene lookup returns CDR1 SGHTA and CDR2 FQGNSA. The V segment lost 3 bases and the J segment 4 bases; nucleotides outside the gene matches: 9. The CDR3 nucleotides are TGTGCCAGCAGCTTCAACTCGGCGGGAGTTTACAATGAGCAGTTCTTC. It encodes CASSFNSAGVYNEQFF. Filled out from reference TRBV7-2 and TRBJ2-1, the complete variable domain reads GAGVSQSPSNKVTEKGKDVELRCDPISGHTALYWYRQSLGQGLEFLIYFQGNSAPDKSGLPSDRFSAERTGGSVSTLTIQRTQQEDSAVYLCASSFNSAGVYNEQFFGPGTRLTVL.

This clone came up once. J is TRBJ2-2 and V is TRBV6-5, with no clear D. This CDR3 is built from 13 residues. Germline assignment: CDR1 MNHEY and CDR2 SVGAGI. V shed 8 bases and J shed 2 bases, with 9 bases lying between them. CDR3 amino acids: CASARANTGELFF. CDR3 nucleotide sequence: TGTGCCAGCGCGAGAGCTAACACCGGGGAGCTGTTTTTT.

In DNA form, the CDR3 reads TGTGCCAGCAGTTTATATTCAGGGGGGAACTATGGCTACACCTTC. It encodes CASSLYSGGNYGYTF. The chain has TRBV27 and TRBJ1-2, with 7 bases fitting TRBD1. The CDR3 consists of 15 residues. The germline CDR1 and CDR2 sequences are MNHEY and SMNVEV (reference sequence). With V trimmed by 1 base and J by 2 bases, 4 bases remained unmatched.

The gene calls are TRBV5-5 and TRBJ2-7, with D maybe TRBD2 (5 bases). The V end lost 4 bases, the J end lost 6 bases, and 14 bases lay between the germline ends. Germline V lookup: CDR1 SGHKS, CDR2 YYEKEE (reference sequence). The CDR3 has 13 amino acids. The CDR3 DNA reads TGTGCCAGCAGCCCAACGCGGGTTACCGAGCAGTACTTC. Amino acids: CASSPTRVTEQYF.

V gene TRBV6-1 combines with J gene TRBJ1-1, with TRBD1 as a possible D gene (5 bases). The length of the CDR3 is 14 residues. V lost 4 bases and J lost 8, with 17 bases in between. CDR1 and CDR2 from the germline V gene are MNHNS and SASEGT. As DNA, the CDR3 is TGTGCCAGCAGTGTTGACGCTTGGCAGGGCGAAGCTTTCTTT. Protein sequence: CASSVDAWQGEAFF.

V and J are TRBV9 and TRBJ2-3; D perhaps matches TRBD2 (7 bases). Germline V lookup: CDR1 SGDLS, CDR2 YYNGEE. CDR3 length equals 15 residues. Trimming shortened V by 3 bases and J by 6 bases, and 17 bases separated the two germline ends. The CDR3 DNA follows: TGTGCCAGCAGCGCCATAGGGGGGGCACCGGATACGCAGTATTTT. Translated, it gives CASSAIGGAPDTQYF.

The chain couples TRBV28 to TRBJ1-2, with a tentative D call TRBD1 (6 bases). Germline V gene sequence: CDR1 MDHEN, CDR2 SYDVKM. This CDR3 has 14 amino acids. V was clipped by 3 bases and J by 5 bases, with 13 bases between them. CDR3 bases: TGTGCCAGCAGTTTTGGGGGGGGCCCTTATGGCTACACCTTC. Residues: CASSFGGGPYGYTF.

The chain couples TRBV15 to TRBJ2-7, with 10 bases that match TRBD2. This CDR3 comprises 16 residues. The germline gives CDR1 LNHNV, CDR2 YYDKDF (reference sequence). The V and J ends lost 0 bases and 3 bases, in that order; junction bases with no gene match: 5. The CDR3 is CATSRDSSGSVYEQYF. The CDR3 DNA is TGTGCCACCAGCAGAGATTCTAGCGGGAGTGTCTACGAGCAGTACTTC.

The rearrangement joins TRBV5-8 to TRBJ2-3, with D perhaps given as TRBD1 or TRBD2 (5 bases each). This CDR3 is built from 15 residues. Trimming removed 5 bases at V and 6 bases at J, with 19 bases between. Germline-derived CDR1 and CDR2 are SGHTS and YDEGEE. The CDR3 region is CASSPRPYGTDTQYF. The CDR3 bases are TGTGCCAGCAGTCCGAGACCCTATGGGACCGATACGCAGTATTTT.

This clone occurred a few times. This sequence joins TRBV15 and TRBJ1-6; 9 bases map to TRBD1. The trim removed 5 bases at V and 1 base at J, leaving 12 bases unmatched. The CDR3 sequence is 19 residues long. Germline V CDR1 and CDR2: LNHNV, YYDKDF (reference sequence). Here the CDR3 DNA reads TGTGCCACCAGCGGGACAGGGAGGCTTAGAGGGTCCTATAATTCACCCCTCCACTTT. Translation: CATSGTGRLRGSYNSPLHF.

This sequence joins TRBV12-5 and TRBJ2-2, with 12 nucleotides matching TRBD2. Germline CDR1 is LGHNT and CDR2 is FRNRAP. The V gene end was trimmed by 7 bases and the J gene end by 3 bases; junction bases not matched to a gene: 6. The CDR3 consists of 16 residues. CDR3 coding DNA: TGTGCTAGTGCCTTGGGGACTAGCGGGTACACCGGGGAGCTGTTTTTT. It encodes CASALGTSGYTGELFF.

As regards this clone: Different DNA sequences within this sample yield the same CDR3. CDR3 loop: CASGQGANTEAFF. In DNA form, the CDR3 reads TGCGCCAGCGGACAGGGGGCGAACACTGAAGCTTTCTTT. This sequence joins TRBV5-1 and TRBJ1-1; TRBD1 matches at 11 bases. CDR3 length: 13 residues. Trimming took 7 bases from V and 1 from J; bases not matched to a gene: 0. Germline assignment: CDR1 SGHRS and CDR2 YFSETQ.